The clone carrying this T cell receptor beta chain came up many times. Its antigen remains unidentified. The record originates from a study of T-cell reconstitution after alpha-beta-depleted transplantation in children. General study points: Some patients showed high day-60 TCRbeta diversity, which derived from surviving recipient T cells and thymic progenitors. Reports say that about two months after transplant, the alpha-beta T cells came out of several hundred graft clones that had expanded. It was newly produced T cells that mostly accounted for T-cell counts and diversity one year after transplant.

CDR3 size: 14 residues. V was pared by 3 bases and J by 4 bases, with 5 bases of the junction left unmatched. CDR1 DFQATT and CDR2 SNEGSKA come from the germline V gene (reference sequence). Unique molecular identifiers featured in how the TCRbeta library was prepared. TCRdb re-called the PCR reads through MiXCR, storing one row per CDR3 protein. The profile shows approximately 650,000 distinct CDR3 sequences, about an eighth of them singletons. The gene calls are TRBV20-1 and TRBJ2-5, with TRBD2 identical over 10 bases. The TCR sequence derives from a girl aged 2 to 10 with congenital amegakaryocytic thrombocytopenia, due to receive a stem cell transplant. This sample comprised PBMCs, obtained before TCRalphabeta/CD19-depleted stem cell transplant. The DNA of the CDR3 is TGCAGTGCTAGTGTGCTAGCGGGAGTAGAGACCCAGTACTTC. Translated: CSASVLAGVETQYF.